The 14 T cell receptor beta chains below all came from one sample that was sequenced in a study of T-cell reconstitution after alpha-beta-depleted transplantation in children. It was with unique molecular identifiers that the TCRbeta library was prepared. TCRdb processed the PCR reads anew with MiXCR; each CDR3 protein has one entry. The table has around 360,000 distinct CDR3 sequences, 10% seen once. The sample was PBMCs from the stem cell graft donor, taken from the stem cell graft. The source of these receptors is a human donor who donated a stem cell graft to a child with acute lymphoblastic leukemia.

The chain is built from TRBV7-9 and TRBJ2-3, with 11 positions matching TRBD2. Trimming removed 4 bases from V and 2 bases from J; junction bases left unmatched: 14. CDR1 and CDR2 from the germline V gene are SEHNR and FQNEAQ (reference sequence). The CDR3 runs to 19 residues. CDR3 nucleotide sequence: TGTGCCAGCAGCTCCGTAGCGGGAGGGCCAGGAGGAATCACAGATACGCAGTATTTT. The encoded protein is CASSSVAGGPGGITDTQYF.

This clonotype has just a few counts. The chain uses TRBV11-2 and TRBJ1-3; the D gene is possibly TRBD1 (6 bases). The CDR3 spans 17 residues. Trimming took 0 bases from V and 0 from J, leaving 12 bases between them. Germline V gene data show CDR1 as SGHAT and CDR2 as FQNNGV. The CDR3 DNA reads TGTGCCAGCAGCTTAGACCAGTGGACAGTCTCTGGAAACACCATATATTTT. Protein sequence: CASSLDQWTVSGNTIYF.

This clonotype has more than one count but fewer than ten. The V call is TRBV3-1, the J call TRBJ1-2; D is ambiguous. CDR3 length: 15 residues. Germline V gene lookup returns CDR1 LGHDT and CDR2 YNNKEL (reference sequence). Trimming cost V 3 bases and J 4 bases, with 15 bases left between them. The chain's CDR3 is CASSQNMRRIYGYTF. CDR3 nucleotides: TGTGCCAGCAGCCAGAACATGCGACGGATCTATGGCTACACCTTC.

The rearrangement joins TRBV6-5 to TRBJ2-2; TRBD2 is a possible D gene (5 bases). This CDR3 has 13 residues. CDR1 MNHEY and CDR2 SVGAGI come from the germline V gene. Trimming left V 0 bases short and J 6 bases short, with 5 bases between. CDR3 in amino acids: CASSYSRAGELFF. DNA of the CDR3: TGTGCCAGCAGTTACTCGAGGGCCGGGGAGCTGTTTTTT.

This clonotype has ten or more counts. The chain has TRBV27 and TRBJ2-3, with D perhaps TRBD2 (6 bases). Per germline, CDR1 MNHEY and CDR2 SMNVEV (reference sequence). The CDR3 sequence is 15 residues long. Trimming cost V 3 bases and J 1 base, with 11 bases left between them. CDR3 residues: CASSFVLAGTDTQYF. In DNA, the CDR3 is TGTGCCAGCAGTTTCGTCTTAGCGGGCACAGATACGCAGTATTTT.

This clonotype was picked up a small number of times. V and J are TRBV4-2 and TRBJ2-5, with D unclear. Germline V gene sequence: CDR1 LGHNA, CDR2 YNFKEQ. CDR3 size: 14 residues. Trimming stripped 0 bases from V and 1 base from J, with 6 bases between. CDR3 residues: CASSQDSFQETQYF. CDR3 nucleotide sequence: TGTGCCAGCAGCCAAGACAGCTTCCAAGAGACCCAGTACTTC.

The chain joins TRBV20-1 to TRBJ2-1; weak D call: TRBD1 (5 bases). V lost 6 bases and J 4 bases, leaving 16 bases between the germline ends. Germline V gene lookup returns CDR1 DFQATT and CDR2 SNEGSKA (reference sequence). This CDR3 is built from 14 residues. The CDR3 here is CSALSPAGYNEQFF. The CDR3, as DNA: TGCAGTGCCCTGAGCCCAGCAGGGTACAATGAGCAGTTCTTC.

At least ten counts were recorded for this clonotype. The chain has TRBV5-1 and TRBJ2-1; D possibly corresponds to TRBD1 (6 bases). The CDR3 is 15 residues long. Looked up from germline, CDR1 is SGHRS and CDR2 is YFSETQ. V was cut by 3 bases and J by 9 bases, with 19 bases left in between. CDR3 amino acids: CASSSIQTNRAEQFF. The CDR3 DNA follows: TGCGCCAGCAGCTCTATACAAACGAACAGGGCTGAGCAGTTCTTC. Full variable domain (outside the CDR3, taken from reference TRBV5-1 and TRBJ2-1): KAGVTQTPRYLIKTRGQQVTLSCSPISGHRSVSWYQQTPGQGLQFLFEYFSETQRNKGNFPGRFSGRQFSNSRSEMNVSTLELGDSALYLCASSSIQTNRAEQFFGPGTRLTVL.

This clonotype came up a few times. The chain recombines TRBV7-8 with TRBJ2-3, with D possibly matching TRBD2 (5 bases). The germline V gene has CDR1 SGHVS and CDR2 FQNEAQ. The CDR3 sequence is 17 residues long. Trimming took off 3 bases at V and 4 bases at J, with 20 bases between the two ends. The CDR3 sequence: CASSLAFSLVAPDTQYF. The CDR3 region has the DNA TGTGCCAGCAGCTTGGCCTTTTCACTAGTTGCCCCAGATACGCAGTATTTT.

This clonotype was seen a handful of times. This chain joins TRBV3-1 and TRBJ2-1; perhaps TRBD2 as D (6 bases). The germline V gene encodes CDR1 LGHDT and CDR2 YNNKEL (reference sequence). Trimming removed 4 bases at V and 8 bases at J, with 12 bases between. The CDR3 contains 13 residues. CDR3 sequence reads: CASSPRWGDEQFF. The CDR3 coding sequence is TGTGCCAGCAGCCCGAGGTGGGGGGATGAGCAGTTCTTC.

The gene calls are TRBV5-6 and TRBJ2-1, with D unresolved. This CDR3 comprises 15 residues. The germline V gene encodes CDR1 SGHDT and CDR2 YYEEEE. V was clipped by 0 bases and J by 6 bases, with 13 bases between them. CDR3 bases: TGTGCCAGCAGCTTGGCGCCCCTAGGGTCCAATGAGCAGTTCTTC. It yields the protein CASSLAPLGSNEQFF.

This chain uses TRBV7-9 with TRBJ2-7; D call uncertain. CDR3 size: 13 residues. V dropped 6 bases and J dropped 4 bases, with 13 bases sitting between them. Germline CDR1 SEHNR, CDR2 FQNEAQ (reference sequence). CDR3 sequence: CASSSITKYEQYF. The CDR3 DNA is TGTGCCAGCAGTTCAATTACGAAATACGAGCAGTACTTC.

This clonotype was counted a few times. The genes are TRBV4-1 and TRBJ2-3; D uncertain. V was pared by 4 bases and J by 2 bases, with 10 bases between. The CDR3 loop spans 14 amino acids. Germline V gene data show CDR1 as MGHRA and CDR2 as YSYEKL. The CDR3 DNA is TGCGCCAGCAGCCCCGGTAATCCCACAGATACGCAGTATTTT. Translated, it gives CASSPGNPTDTQYF.

This clonotype was observed a few times. The chain is built from TRBV13 and TRBJ2-3, with D maybe TRBD2 (6 bases). The CDR3 has 14 amino acids. The V end was cut by 5 bases, the J end by 6 bases, with 15 bases between. CDR1 PRHDT and CDR2 FYEKMQ come from the germline V gene (reference sequence). This CDR3 reads CASSAGTSRDTQYF. The CDR3 region has the DNA TGTGCCAGCAGCGCGGGGACTTCGCGCGATACGCAGTATTTT.